This T cell receptor beta chain is drawn from a study of control samples from healthy donors and cancer patients. V dropped 4 bases and J dropped 4 bases, with 18 bases sitting between them. The CDR3 sequence is 16 residues long. Looked up from germline, CDR1 is SGHDT and CDR2 is YYEEEE. Method: immunoSEQ multiplex PCR; TCRdb's copy keeps in-frame clones and lacks some. The sample lists about 150,000 clones, over 90% seen once, with around 2.5% in the top ten. Sequenced: blood. The chain is built from TRBV5-6 and TRBJ2-1; D might be TRBD2 (7 bases). The sequence came from a man aged 45 to 65 in good health. The CDR3 DNA follows: TGTGCCAGCAGCCGGGGGGCGGGGGCAATTTACAATGAGCAGTTCTTC. Translating it yields CASSRGAGAIYNEQFF.